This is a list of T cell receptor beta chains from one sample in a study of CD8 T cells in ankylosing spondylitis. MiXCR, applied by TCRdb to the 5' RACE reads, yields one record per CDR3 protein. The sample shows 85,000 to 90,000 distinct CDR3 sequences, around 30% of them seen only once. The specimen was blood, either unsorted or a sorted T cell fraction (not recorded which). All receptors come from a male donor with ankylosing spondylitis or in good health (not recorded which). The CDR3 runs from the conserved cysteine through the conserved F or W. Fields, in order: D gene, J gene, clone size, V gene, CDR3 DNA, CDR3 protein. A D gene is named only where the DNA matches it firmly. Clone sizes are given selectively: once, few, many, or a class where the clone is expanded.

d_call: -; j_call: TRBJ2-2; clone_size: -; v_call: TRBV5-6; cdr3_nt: TGTGCCAGCAGCTTACGATACACCGGGGAGCTGTTTTTT; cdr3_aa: CASSLRYTGELFF
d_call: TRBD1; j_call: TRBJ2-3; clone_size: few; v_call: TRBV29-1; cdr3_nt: TGCAGCGTCTCTGGACAGGTCACAGATACGCAGTATTTT; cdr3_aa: CSVSGQVTDTQYF
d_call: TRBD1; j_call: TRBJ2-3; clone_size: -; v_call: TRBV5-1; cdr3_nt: TGCGCCAGCAGCTCGACAGGGAGAACTAGCACAGATACGCAGTATTTT; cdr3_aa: CASSSTGRTSTDTQYF
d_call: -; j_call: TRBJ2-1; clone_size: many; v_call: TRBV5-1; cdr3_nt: TGCGCCAGCAGCTTGAACGGGGTCCGAAACGAGCAGTTCTTC; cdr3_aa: CASSLNGVRNEQFF
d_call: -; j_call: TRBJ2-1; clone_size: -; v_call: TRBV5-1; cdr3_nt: TGCGCCAGCAGGATATACAATGAGCAGTTCTTC; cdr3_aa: CASRIYNEQFF
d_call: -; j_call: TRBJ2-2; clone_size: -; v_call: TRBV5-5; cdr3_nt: TGTGCCAGCAGCTTAATCGTTGGTTCATGGGAGCTGTTTTTT; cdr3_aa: CASSLIVGSWELFF
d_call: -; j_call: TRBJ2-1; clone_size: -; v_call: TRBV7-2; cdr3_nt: TGTGCCAGCAGCCTAACCACGCTCGGGGAGCAGTTCTTC; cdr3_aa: CASSLTTLGEQFF
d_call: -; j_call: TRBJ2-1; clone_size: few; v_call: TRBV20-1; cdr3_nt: TGCAGTCCCGGGGGCCTAGCGAACAATGAGCAGTTCTTC; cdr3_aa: CSPGGLANNEQFF
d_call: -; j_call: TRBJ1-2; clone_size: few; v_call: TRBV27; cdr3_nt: TGTGCCAGCAGAACAGGGTTTGGACTTGGTCACTACACCTTC; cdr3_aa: CASRTGFGLGHYTF
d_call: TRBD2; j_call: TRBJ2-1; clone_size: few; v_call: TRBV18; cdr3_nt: TGTGCCAGCTCACCACTTAGCGGGAGCTACAATGAGCAGTTCTTC; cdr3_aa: CASSPLSGSYNEQFF
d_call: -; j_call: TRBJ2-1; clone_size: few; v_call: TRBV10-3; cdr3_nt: TGTGCCATCAGTGAGTCGAAGGGGGGCTCCTACAATGAGCAGTTCTTC; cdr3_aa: CAISESKGGSYNEQFF
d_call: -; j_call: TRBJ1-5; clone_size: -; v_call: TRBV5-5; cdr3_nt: TGTGCCAGCAGCTCAAGGACTCCCGGGGAGCCCCAGCATTTT; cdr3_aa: CASSSRTPGEPQHF
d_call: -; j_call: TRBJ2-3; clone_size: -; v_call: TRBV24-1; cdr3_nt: TGTGCCACCAGTGATAACCAGGCCCGTGCGATGGATACGCAGTATTTT; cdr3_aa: CATSDNQARAMDTQYF
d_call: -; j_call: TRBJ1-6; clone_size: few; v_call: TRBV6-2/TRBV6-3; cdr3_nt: TGTGCCAGCAGTTACAGGACGGCTCAGGTTTCACCCCTCCACTTT; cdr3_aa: CASSYRTAQVSPLHF
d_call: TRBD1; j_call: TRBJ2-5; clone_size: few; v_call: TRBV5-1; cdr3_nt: TGCGCCAGCAGCACCGGGACAGGGGTGGAGACCCAGTACTTC; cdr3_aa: CASSTGTGVETQYF
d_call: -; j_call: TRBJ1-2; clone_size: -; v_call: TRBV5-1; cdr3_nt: TGCGCCAGCAGCTTGGTAGGGGCCAACTATGGCTACACCTTC; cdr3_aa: CASSLVGANYGYTF
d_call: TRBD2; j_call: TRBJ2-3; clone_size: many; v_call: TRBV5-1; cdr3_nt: TGCGCCAGCAGCTTCGGACTAGCTGGAGATACGCAGTATTTT; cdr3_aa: CASSFGLAGDTQYF
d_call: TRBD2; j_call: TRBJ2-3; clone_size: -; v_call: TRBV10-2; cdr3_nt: TGCGCCAGCAGCCTAGCGGGTCGCACGCAGTATTTT; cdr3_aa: CASSLAGRTQYF
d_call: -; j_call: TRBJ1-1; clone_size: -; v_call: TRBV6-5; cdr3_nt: TGTGCCAGCAGTTACCCCTATGGGGGGGCTAACACTGAAGCTTTCTTT; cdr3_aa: CASSYPYGGANTEAFF
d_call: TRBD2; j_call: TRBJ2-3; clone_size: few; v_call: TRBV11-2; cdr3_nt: TGTGCCAGCAGCTTCCAGCGGGAACAAGATACGCAGTATTTT; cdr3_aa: CASSFQREQDTQYF
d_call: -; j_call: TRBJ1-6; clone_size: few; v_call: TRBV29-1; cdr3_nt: TGCAGCCCTGAACTTACCCATCGGTCACCCCTCCACTTT; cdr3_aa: CSPELTHRSPLHF
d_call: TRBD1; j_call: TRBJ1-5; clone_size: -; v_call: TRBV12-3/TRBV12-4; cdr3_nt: TGTGCCAGCAGGGGACAGGGATATCAGCCCCAGCATTTT; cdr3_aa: CASRGQGYQPQHF
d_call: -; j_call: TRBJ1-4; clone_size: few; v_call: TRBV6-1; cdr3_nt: TGTGCCTCCGCCAGGACATCGACTAATGAAAAACTGTTTTTT; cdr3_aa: CASARTSTNEKLFF
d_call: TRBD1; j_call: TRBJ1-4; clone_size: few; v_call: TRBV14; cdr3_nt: TGTGCCAGCAGCGCGGGACAGGGGGAAAAACTGTTTTTT; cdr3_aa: CASSAGQGEKLFF
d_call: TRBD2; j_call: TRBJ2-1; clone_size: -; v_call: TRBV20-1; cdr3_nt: TGCAGTGCCTATACCCTAGCGGGGGTCTACAATGAGCAGTTCTTC; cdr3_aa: CSAYTLAGVYNEQFF